This T cell receptor beta chain appears in the sequencing data of a study of beta chain features in type 1 diabetes. This clone was counted between two and nine times. What it binds is not known. Broader study findings: Type 1 diabetes patients showed a moderate but significant shortening of TCRB CDR3s in all four CD4+ subsets.

The investigators reverse transcribed all of the isolated RNA, so they sequenced expressed TCRB transcripts. Assay: immunoSEQ multiplex PCR; the TCRdb copy retains only in-frame clones and omits some. The sample gives about 160,000 clones, around 7.8% of which show up once; 0.94% is in the top ten. This TCR came from a middle-aged woman with type 1 diabetes. Specimen: central memory CD4+ T cells from blood.

The CDR3 loop reads CASSFGGQDTEAFF. CDR3 DNA sequence: TGTGCCAGCTCGTTCGGGGGGCAAGACACTGAAGCTTTCTTT. The chain recombines TRBV18 with TRBJ1-1, with TRBD1 as a possible D gene (6 bases). The V end lost 6 bases, the J end lost 3 bases, and 14 bases lay between the germline ends. This CDR3 region has 14 residues. CDR1 and CDR2 (germline): KGHSH, LQKENI.